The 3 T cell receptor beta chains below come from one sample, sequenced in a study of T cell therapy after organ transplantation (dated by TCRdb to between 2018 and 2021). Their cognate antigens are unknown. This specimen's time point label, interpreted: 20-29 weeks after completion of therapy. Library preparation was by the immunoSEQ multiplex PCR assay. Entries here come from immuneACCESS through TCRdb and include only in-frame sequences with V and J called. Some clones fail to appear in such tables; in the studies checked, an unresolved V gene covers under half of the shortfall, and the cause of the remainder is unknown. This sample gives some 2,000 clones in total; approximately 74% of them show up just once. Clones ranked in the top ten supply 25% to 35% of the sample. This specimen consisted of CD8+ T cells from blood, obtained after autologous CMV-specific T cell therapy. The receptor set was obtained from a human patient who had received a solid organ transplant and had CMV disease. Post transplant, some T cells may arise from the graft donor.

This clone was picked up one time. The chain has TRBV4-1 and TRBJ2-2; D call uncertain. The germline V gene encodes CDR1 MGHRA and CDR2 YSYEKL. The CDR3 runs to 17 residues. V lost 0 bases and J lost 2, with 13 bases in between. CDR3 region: CASSQEGRLHNTGELFF. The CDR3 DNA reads TGCGCCAGCAGCCAAGAAGGAAGGCTACATAACACCGGGGAGCTGTTTTTT.

The CDR3 sequence is CAIASGQTPSYEQYF. The CDR3 DNA reads TGTGCCATCGCGTCGGGACAGACCCCCTCCTACGAGCAGTACTTC. The rearrangement joins TRBV10-3 to TRBJ2-7, with TRBD1 matching over 7 bases. The CDR3 totals 15 residues. Germline CDR1 and CDR2: ENHRY and SYGVKD. Trimming removed 8 bases from V and 0 bases from J; junction bases left unmatched: 10.

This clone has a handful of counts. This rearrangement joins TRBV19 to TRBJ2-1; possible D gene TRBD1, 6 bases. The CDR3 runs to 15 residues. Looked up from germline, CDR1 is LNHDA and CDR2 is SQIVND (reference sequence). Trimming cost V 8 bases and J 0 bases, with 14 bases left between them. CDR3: CASGQGLNSYNEQFF. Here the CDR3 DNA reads TGTGCCAGTGGCCAGGGGCTCAACTCCTACAATGAGCAGTTCTTC.